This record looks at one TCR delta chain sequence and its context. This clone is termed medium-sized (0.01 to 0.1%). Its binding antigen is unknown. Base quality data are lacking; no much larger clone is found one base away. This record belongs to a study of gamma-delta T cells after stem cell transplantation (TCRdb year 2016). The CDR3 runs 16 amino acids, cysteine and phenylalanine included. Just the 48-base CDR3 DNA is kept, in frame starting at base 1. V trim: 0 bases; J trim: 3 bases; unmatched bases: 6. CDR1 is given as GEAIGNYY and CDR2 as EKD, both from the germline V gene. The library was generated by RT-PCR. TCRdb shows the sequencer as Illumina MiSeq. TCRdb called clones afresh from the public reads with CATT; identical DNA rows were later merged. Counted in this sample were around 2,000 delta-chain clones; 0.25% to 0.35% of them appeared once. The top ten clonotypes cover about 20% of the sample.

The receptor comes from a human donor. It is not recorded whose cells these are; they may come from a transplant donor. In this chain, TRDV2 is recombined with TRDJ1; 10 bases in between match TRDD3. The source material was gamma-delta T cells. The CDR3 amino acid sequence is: CACDTVGDTGPDKLIF. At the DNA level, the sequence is TGTGCCTGTGACACCGTGGGGGATACCGGGCCCGATAAACTCATCTTT.